This is a list of T cell receptor beta chains from one sample in a study of CD8+CD57+ T cells in acquired aplastic anemia. TCRdb processed the reads anew with MiXCR; each CDR3 protein has one entry. The table includes about 160,000 distinct CDR3 sequences, 60% to 80% detected once. Sample: sorted CD4+, CD8+, or CD8+CD57+ T cells (not recorded which) from PBMCs. The receptor source for this set is a human donor with aplastic anemia. The CDR3 runs from the conserved cysteine through the conserved F or W. The order of the fields is D gene, clone size, V gene, J gene, CDR3 DNA, CDR3 protein. The D gene is left open where the match is weak. Some rows mark clone size as missing; the rest say once, few, many or name a class of expanded clone.

-,-,TRBV7-3,TRBJ2-1,TGTGCCAGCAGCTCCACGACTAGTTTTGCCAATGAGCAGTTCTTC,CASSSTTSFANEQFF
-,-,TRBV11-2,TRBJ2-7,TGTGCCAGCAGCTTAGGAGCCCGCGGGAAGCAGTACTTC,CASSLGARGKQYF
-,few,TRBV24-1,TRBJ1-1,TGTGCCACCAGTGATTCTGGGAACACTGAAGCTTTCTTT,CATSDSGNTEAFF
-,-,TRBV7-9,TRBJ2-5,TGTGCCAGCAGCCAAGACAGACAAGAGACCCAGTACTTC,CASSQDRQETQYF
-,-,TRBV5-1,TRBJ2-1,TGCGCCAGCAGCGTTGGCGGGACAGTTTACAATGAGCAGTTCTTC,CASSVGGTVYNEQFF
-,-,TRBV7-9,TRBJ1-3,TGTGCCAGCAGCTTAGCCGAGGTTACTGGAAACACCATATATTTT,CASSLAEVTGNTIYF
-,few,TRBV6-2/TRBV6-3,TRBJ2-1,TGTGCCAGCCGGAGTCCAGGATGGGATGAGCAGTTCTTC,CASRSPGWDEQFF
TRBD2,-,TRBV7-8,TRBJ2-7,TGCGCCAGCAGCCAAGGCCAGCGGGAGGACTACGAGCAGTACTTC,CASSQGQREDYEQYF
-,-,TRBV10-3,TRBJ1-2,TGTGCCATCAGCCAGGAGGGATCGTATGGCTACACCTTC,CAISQEGSYGYTF
TRBD2,-,TRBV11-3,TRBJ2-7,TGTGCCAGCAGCTTAACCTCGACTAGCGGGGCCAAGGACGAGCAGTACTTC,CASSLTSTSGAKDEQYF
-,-,TRBV9,TRBJ2-1,TGTGCCAGCAGCGCGTGGGGGGGGCTCTACAATGAGCAGTTCTTC,CASSAWGGLYNEQFF
-,-,TRBV10-2,TRBJ2-5,TGCGCCAGCAGTACGACCCAGCGGATTAGCAATAAGACCCAGCACTTC,CASSTTQRISNKTQHF
-,-,TRBV6-4,TRBJ2-2,TGTGCCAGCAGTGGGGAAGGCGGGGAGCTGTTTTTT,CASSGEGGELFF
-,-,TRBV7-2,TRBJ2-7,TGTGCCAGCAGCAGGGCGGGACAGCTCTACGAGCAGTACTTC,CASSRAGQLYEQYF